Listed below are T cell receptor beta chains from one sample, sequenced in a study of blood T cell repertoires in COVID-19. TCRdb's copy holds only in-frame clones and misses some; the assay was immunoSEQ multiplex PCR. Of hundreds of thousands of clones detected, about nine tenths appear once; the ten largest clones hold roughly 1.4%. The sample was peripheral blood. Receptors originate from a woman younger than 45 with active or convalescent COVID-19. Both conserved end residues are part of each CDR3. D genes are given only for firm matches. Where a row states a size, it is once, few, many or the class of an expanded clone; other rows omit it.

cdr3_nt: TGCGCCAGCAGTGAGTCGAATCTGGACAGGGCTGGAAACACCATATATTTT; cdr3_aa: CASSESNLDRAGNTIYF; d_call: TRBD1; v_call: TRBV10-2; j_call: TRBJ1-3; clone_size: NA
cdr3_nt: TGTGCCATCCCGGACAGGGCGAACACCGGGGAGCTGTTTTTT; cdr3_aa: CAIPDRANTGELFF; d_call: TRBD1; v_call: TRBV5-4; j_call: TRBJ2-2; clone_size: NA
cdr3_nt: TGCGCCAGCTCTCAGGGGGCGGTCACTGAAGCTTTCTTT; cdr3_aa: CASSQGAVTEAFF; d_call: TRBD1; v_call: TRBV5-1; j_call: TRBJ1-1; clone_size: NA
cdr3_nt: TGTGCCAGCAGCCTTAGCGGGAGGGGCAACAATGAGCAGTTCTTC; cdr3_aa: CASSLSGRGNNEQFF; d_call: TRBD2; v_call: TRBV3-1/TRBV3-2; j_call: TRBJ2-1; clone_size: NA
cdr3_nt: TGTGCCAGCAGAAGGACAGGGGGTTGGACTGAAGCTTTCTTT; cdr3_aa: CASRRTGGWTEAFF; d_call: TRBD1; v_call: TRBV27; j_call: TRBJ1-1; clone_size: few
cdr3_nt: TGTGCCTGGGGACCCCGACAGGGAGCTAACTATGGCTACACCTTC; cdr3_aa: CAWGPRQGANYGYTF; d_call: TRBD1; v_call: TRBV30; j_call: TRBJ1-2; clone_size: NA
cdr3_nt: TGTGCCAGCAGTCGACAGGGGAGTCGGAGTGAAGCTTTCTTT; cdr3_aa: CASSRQGSRSEAFF; d_call: TRBD1; v_call: TRBV6-5; j_call: TRBJ1-1; clone_size: NA
cdr3_nt: TGTGCCAGCAGCGGGCTAGCAGGCCCCTACAATGAGCAGTTCTTC; cdr3_aa: CASSGLAGPYNEQFF; d_call: NA; v_call: TRBV14; j_call: TRBJ2-1; clone_size: NA
cdr3_nt: TGTGCCAGCAGCTCTGACAGAGCCTATAATTCACCCCTCCACTTT; cdr3_aa: CASSSDRAYNSPLHF; d_call: NA; v_call: TRBV5-4; j_call: TRBJ1-6; clone_size: NA
cdr3_nt: TGTGCCACCAGCGCCGCCGGGACAGGGTTTGAGCAGTTCTTC; cdr3_aa: CATSAAGTGFEQFF; d_call: TRBD1; v_call: TRBV15; j_call: TRBJ2-1; clone_size: NA
cdr3_nt: TGTGCCAGCAGTTTCACAGGGGACGCTAATGAAAAACTGTTTTTT; cdr3_aa: CASSFTGDANEKLFF; d_call: TRBD1; v_call: TRBV6-5; j_call: TRBJ1-4; clone_size: NA
cdr3_nt: TGTGCCACCGGGGCTAGCGGGGGGGCCACAGATACGCAGTATTTT; cdr3_aa: CATGASGGATDTQYF; d_call: TRBD2; v_call: TRBV19; j_call: TRBJ2-3; clone_size: NA
cdr3_nt: TGTGCCAGCAGCCAATGGACTAGCGGGGGAACAGATACGCAGTATTTT; cdr3_aa: CASSQWTSGGTDTQYF; d_call: TRBD2; v_call: TRBV4-2; j_call: TRBJ2-3; clone_size: NA
cdr3_nt: TGTGCCAGCACCGGTTCCGGACAGGTACATGAAGCTTTCTTT; cdr3_aa: CASTGSGQVHEAFF; d_call: TRBD1; v_call: TRBV2; j_call: TRBJ1-1; clone_size: once
cdr3_nt: TGCGCCAGCAGCGCGGGGAAGGATGGCTACACCTTC; cdr3_aa: CASSAGKDGYTF; d_call: NA; v_call: TRBV23-1; j_call: TRBJ1-2; clone_size: NA
cdr3_nt: TGCGCCAGCAGCCAAGCCAGTTTTAATTCACCCCTCCACTTT; cdr3_aa: CASSQASFNSPLHF; d_call: NA; v_call: TRBV4-1; j_call: TRBJ1-6; clone_size: NA
cdr3_nt: TGTGCCAGCAGCCCGCAACAGGGGTTCGGGGAGCTGTTTTTT; cdr3_aa: CASSPQQGFGELFF; d_call: TRBD1; v_call: TRBV5-4; j_call: TRBJ2-2; clone_size: NA
cdr3_nt: TGTGCCAGCACCCCGAGGGGGACTGAAGCTTTCTTT; cdr3_aa: CASTPRGTEAFF; d_call: NA; v_call: TRBV12-3/TRBV12-4; j_call: TRBJ1-1; clone_size: NA
cdr3_nt: TGCGCCAGCAGCCAAGACTGGGGGCCCTACGAGCAGTACTTC; cdr3_aa: CASSQDWGPYEQYF; d_call: NA; v_call: TRBV4-1; j_call: TRBJ2-7; clone_size: NA
cdr3_nt: TGTGCCAGTAGTATATGGGGACAGGGATCTGGCTACACCTTC; cdr3_aa: CASSIWGQGSGYTF; d_call: TRBD1; v_call: TRBV19; j_call: TRBJ1-2; clone_size: NA
cdr3_nt: TGTGCCAGCAGTTTTGGGCTAAACACTGAAGCTTTCTTT; cdr3_aa: CASSFGLNTEAFF; d_call: NA; v_call: TRBV12-3/TRBV12-4; j_call: TRBJ1-1; clone_size: NA
cdr3_nt: TGTGCCTGCCATGACGCGGGGGATGAAAAACTGTTTTTT; cdr3_aa: CACHDAGDEKLFF; d_call: NA; v_call: TRBV3-1/TRBV3-2; j_call: TRBJ1-4; clone_size: NA
cdr3_nt: TGTGCCAGCAGGGACAGGGATTGGGGCTACACCTTC; cdr3_aa: CASRDRDWGYTF; d_call: TRBD1; v_call: TRBV6-5; j_call: TRBJ1-2; clone_size: NA
cdr3_nt: TGTGCCAGCAGCCCCAGGGGCCTGGCCCGCCTGGGCCTCCACTTT; cdr3_aa: CASSPRGLARLGLHF; d_call: NA; v_call: TRBV21-1; j_call: TRBJ1-6; clone_size: few
cdr3_nt: TGTGCCAGCAGCGTAGAGGTAGCGGGGGGGCCTCACAATGAGCAGTTCTTC; cdr3_aa: CASSVEVAGGPHNEQFF; d_call: TRBD2; v_call: TRBV9; j_call: TRBJ2-1; clone_size: NA
cdr3_nt: TGTGCCAGCAGTTTATCTTGGACAGGTTATAGCAATCAGCCCCAGCATTTT; cdr3_aa: CASSLSWTGYSNQPQHF; d_call: TRBD1; v_call: TRBV27; j_call: TRBJ1-5; clone_size: NA
cdr3_nt: TGTGCCAGCACCCCCTCAGGGGGCCTCTCCTACGAGCAGTACTTC; cdr3_aa: CASTPSGGLSYEQYF; d_call: TRBD1; v_call: TRBV6-5; j_call: TRBJ2-7; clone_size: NA
cdr3_nt: TGTGCCATCAGTAGCGACAGGGGCCAGGGGGGAAACACCATATATTTT; cdr3_aa: CAISSDRGQGGNTIYF; d_call: TRBD1; v_call: TRBV10-3; j_call: TRBJ1-3; clone_size: NA
cdr3_nt: TGTGCCATCAGTTCCCGGGGGGACTCCTACAATGAGCAGTTCTTC; cdr3_aa: CAISSRGDSYNEQFF; d_call: TRBD2; v_call: TRBV10-3; j_call: TRBJ2-1; clone_size: NA
cdr3_nt: TGTGCCAGCAATTTCGGGGGTTCCACTGAAGCTTTCTTT; cdr3_aa: CASNFGGSTEAFF; d_call: NA; v_call: TRBV12-3/TRBV12-4; j_call: TRBJ1-1; clone_size: NA
cdr3_nt: TGTGCCAGCAGTCACTTCTGGGCCCAAGGGGATCAGCCCCAGCATTTT; cdr3_aa: CASSHFWAQGDQPQHF; d_call: NA; v_call: TRBV6-5; j_call: TRBJ1-5; clone_size: NA
cdr3_nt: TGTGCCAGCAGCCCGGGACTGGCGGCCTACGAGCAGTACTTC; cdr3_aa: CASSPGLAAYEQYF; d_call: NA; v_call: TRBV11-2; j_call: TRBJ2-7; clone_size: NA
cdr3_nt: TGTGCCAGCAGCAAGATCGGGACAGCAAATTCACCCCTCCACTTT; cdr3_aa: CASSKIGTANSPLHF; d_call: TRBD1; v_call: TRBV11-3; j_call: TRBJ1-6; clone_size: once
cdr3_nt: TGCGCCAGCAGCTTGGAGGGCAGGAGGAGCTCCTACGAGCAGTACTTC; cdr3_aa: CASSLEGRRSSYEQYF; d_call: NA; v_call: TRBV5-1; j_call: TRBJ2-7; clone_size: NA
cdr3_nt: TGTGCCAGCAGCCCCCCCCATACCCAGGGATCTAGCACAGATACGCAGTATTTT; cdr3_aa: CASSPPHTQGSSTDTQYF; d_call: NA; v_call: TRBV7-9; j_call: TRBJ2-3; clone_size: few
cdr3_nt: TGTGCCAGCAGTGAACCTAGACAGGGGGATGGCTACACCTTC; cdr3_aa: CASSEPRQGDGYTF; d_call: TRBD1; v_call: TRBV6-1; j_call: TRBJ1-2; clone_size: NA
cdr3_nt: TGTGCCAGCAGCCAATACAGGGGCCTCAGGGAGAATTCACCCCTCCACTTT; cdr3_aa: CASSQYRGLRENSPLHF; d_call: TRBD1; v_call: TRBV3-1/TRBV3-2; j_call: TRBJ1-6; clone_size: NA
cdr3_nt: TGCGCCAGCAGTGAATCCCAGGGGGCCGGCTATGGCTACACCTTC; cdr3_aa: CASSESQGAGYGYTF; d_call: TRBD1; v_call: TRBV10-1; j_call: TRBJ1-2; clone_size: NA
cdr3_nt: TGTGCCAGCAGCCAAGTAGCAGGGGGGAACACTGAAGCTTTCTTT; cdr3_aa: CASSQVAGGNTEAFF; d_call: TRBD1; v_call: TRBV4-2; j_call: TRBJ1-1; clone_size: NA
cdr3_nt: TGTGCCAGCAGTTATGGGACAGGGGGGACTGAAGCTTTCTTT; cdr3_aa: CASSYGTGGTEAFF; d_call: TRBD1; v_call: TRBV6-5; j_call: TRBJ1-1; clone_size: NA
cdr3_nt: TGCGCCAGCAGCCCGGGACAGGCTGCCAACGAGCAGTACTTC; cdr3_aa: CASSPGQAANEQYF; d_call: TRBD1; v_call: TRBV5-1; j_call: TRBJ2-7; clone_size: NA
cdr3_nt: TGCGCCAGCAGCTTGTTGCTTAGCGGGAGTTATGAGCAGTTCTTC; cdr3_aa: CASSLLLSGSYEQFF; d_call: TRBD2; v_call: TRBV5-1; j_call: TRBJ2-1; clone_size: NA
cdr3_nt: TGTGCCACCATCCCCGACAACACAGATACGCAGTATTTT; cdr3_aa: CATIPDNTDTQYF; d_call: NA; v_call: TRBV6-2/TRBV6-3; j_call: TRBJ2-3; clone_size: NA
cdr3_nt: TGTGCCAGCAATCTAGCGGGGGGGCCGAATGAGCAGTTCTTC; cdr3_aa: CASNLAGGPNEQFF; d_call: TRBD2; v_call: TRBV6-5; j_call: TRBJ2-1; clone_size: NA
cdr3_nt: TGTGCCATCAGTGAGTCGGGGCAGCTCAACAATGAGCAGTTCTTC; cdr3_aa: CAISESGQLNNEQFF; d_call: NA; v_call: TRBV10-3; j_call: TRBJ2-1; clone_size: NA